What follows describes a single T cell receptor beta chain. It lacks a known antigen. No base qualities exist here, and no much larger clone lies one base off it. V lost 8 bases and J lost 2 bases; the stretch between them is 14 bases long. Per the germline V gene, SQVTM is the CDR1 and ANQGSEA is the CDR2. Its CDR3 holds 13 amino acids, cysteine through phenylalanine. The read is trimmed to its CDR3 DNA, 39 bases read in frame from base 1. Sequencing used an Illumina HiSeq 1500. TCRdb trimmed public reads at Q25 via fastp, called clones via MiXCR and kept in-frame beta chains. Every CDR3 protein is listed once, alongside the most common genes and DNA of its rows. Here the sample has 360,000 or so distinct CDR3 sequences; approximately 35% occur a single time. Of the sample, approximately 15% falls within the top ten clones. The data belong to a study of T cell repertoires in cytomegalovirus infection (dated by TCRdb to between 2017 and 2020). Some background on the complete study: Recently identified HLA-C-restricted CMV epitopes, whose presentation resists viral immunomodulation, were targeted by peptide stimulations together with well-studied HLA-B-restricted epitopes. Donor HLA type was relevant to the analysis, as public TCR beta signatures indicated carriage of CMV infection together with the matching HLA type. Study-wide conclusions, independent of this receptor: Carriers of CMV infection plus the relevant HLA type were discriminated by the cumulative frequency of public TCR beta family members in the study cohort and in an independent approximately 360-donor cohort. The ex vivo response was dominated by HLA-C-restricted CMV-specific TCR beta clonotypes, and the single most frequent clonotype in two of eight donors was supplied by these HLA-C-restricted clonotypes.

The treatment or condition label, read with the paper, signifies: in vitro stimulation with specific CMV peptide epitopes to enrich CMV-specific T cells. The chain employs TRBV29-1 and TRBJ2-3; TRBD2 is a possible D gene, resting on 6 matching bases. The sequence was collected from a human donor in good health (CMV status not recorded). Some clones in this sample may be carry-over from other donors' samples. The sequencing used cultured PBMCs, collected from culture after CMV antigen stimulation. The CDR3 reads as follows: CSTKRVLTDTQYF. The nucleotide sequence is TGCAGCACCAAGCGGGTTCTCACAGATACGCAGTATTTT.